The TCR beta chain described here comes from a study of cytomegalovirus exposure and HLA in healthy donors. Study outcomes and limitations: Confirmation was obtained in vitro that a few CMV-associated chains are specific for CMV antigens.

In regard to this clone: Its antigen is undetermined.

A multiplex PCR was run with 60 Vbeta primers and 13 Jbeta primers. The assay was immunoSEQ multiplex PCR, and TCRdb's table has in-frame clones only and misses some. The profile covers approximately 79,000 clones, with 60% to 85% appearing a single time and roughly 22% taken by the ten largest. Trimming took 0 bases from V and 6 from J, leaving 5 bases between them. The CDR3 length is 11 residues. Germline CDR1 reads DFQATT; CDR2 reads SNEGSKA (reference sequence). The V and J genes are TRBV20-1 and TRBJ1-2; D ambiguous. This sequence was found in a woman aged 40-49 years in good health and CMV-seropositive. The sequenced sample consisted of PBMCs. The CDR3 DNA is TGCAGTGCTAGAGAACAAAATGGCTACACCTTC. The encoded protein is CSAREQNGYTF.